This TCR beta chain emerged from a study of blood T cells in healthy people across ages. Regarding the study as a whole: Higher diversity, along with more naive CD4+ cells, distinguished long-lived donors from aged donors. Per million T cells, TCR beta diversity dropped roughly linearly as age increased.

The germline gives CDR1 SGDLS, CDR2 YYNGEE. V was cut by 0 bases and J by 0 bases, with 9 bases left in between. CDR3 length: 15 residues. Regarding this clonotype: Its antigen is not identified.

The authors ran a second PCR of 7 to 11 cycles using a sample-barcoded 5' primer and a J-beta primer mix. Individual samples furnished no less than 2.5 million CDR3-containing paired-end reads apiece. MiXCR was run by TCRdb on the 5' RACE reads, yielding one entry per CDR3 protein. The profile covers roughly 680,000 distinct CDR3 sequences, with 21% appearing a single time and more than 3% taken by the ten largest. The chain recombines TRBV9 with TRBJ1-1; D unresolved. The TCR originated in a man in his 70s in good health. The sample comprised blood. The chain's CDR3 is CASSVESAMNTEAFF. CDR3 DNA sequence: TGTGCCAGCAGCGTAGAGTCGGCCATGAACACTGAAGCTTTCTTT.